In this sample, the clone carrying this TCR beta chain turned up once. The V gene end was trimmed by 3 bases and the J gene end by 7 bases; junction bases not matched to a gene: 5. This CDR3 is 13 amino acids long. Germline V CDR1 and CDR2: LGHDT, YNNKEL (reference sequence). The sample comes from a study of blood T cell repertoires in COVID-19. Across the whole study: Samples representing acute and convalescent COVID-19 were sourced from the United States, Italy and Spain. The cDNA or gDNA used as material had been derived from T cells, B-cell-depleted T cells, or PBMCs.

Produced via immunoSEQ multiplex PCR; TCRdb's table is partial and in-frame only. The sample includes 45,000 to 55,000 clones, roughly nine tenths of them seen just once. This clonotype was obtained from a woman aged 40 to 49 with active COVID-19. What was sequenced was peripheral blood. This chain joins TRBV3-1 (or the pseudogene TRBV3-2) and TRBJ1-1; 7 bases fit TRBD1. The CDR3 nucleotides are TGTGCCAGCAGCCACGGACAGGATAATGAAGCTTTCTTT. It codes for CASSHGQDNEAFF.